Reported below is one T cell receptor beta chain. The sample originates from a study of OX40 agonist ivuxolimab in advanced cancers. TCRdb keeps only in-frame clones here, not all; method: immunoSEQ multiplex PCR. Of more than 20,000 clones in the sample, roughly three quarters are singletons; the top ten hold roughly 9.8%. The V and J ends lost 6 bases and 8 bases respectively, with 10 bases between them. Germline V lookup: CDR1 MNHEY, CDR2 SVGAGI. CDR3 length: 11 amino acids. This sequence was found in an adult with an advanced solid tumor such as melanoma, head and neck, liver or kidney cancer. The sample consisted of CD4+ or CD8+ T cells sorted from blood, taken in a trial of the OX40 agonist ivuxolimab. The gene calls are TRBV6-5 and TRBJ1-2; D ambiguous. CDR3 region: CASSLEGGYTF. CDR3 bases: TGTGCCAGCAGCCTCGAAGGCGGCTACACCTTC.